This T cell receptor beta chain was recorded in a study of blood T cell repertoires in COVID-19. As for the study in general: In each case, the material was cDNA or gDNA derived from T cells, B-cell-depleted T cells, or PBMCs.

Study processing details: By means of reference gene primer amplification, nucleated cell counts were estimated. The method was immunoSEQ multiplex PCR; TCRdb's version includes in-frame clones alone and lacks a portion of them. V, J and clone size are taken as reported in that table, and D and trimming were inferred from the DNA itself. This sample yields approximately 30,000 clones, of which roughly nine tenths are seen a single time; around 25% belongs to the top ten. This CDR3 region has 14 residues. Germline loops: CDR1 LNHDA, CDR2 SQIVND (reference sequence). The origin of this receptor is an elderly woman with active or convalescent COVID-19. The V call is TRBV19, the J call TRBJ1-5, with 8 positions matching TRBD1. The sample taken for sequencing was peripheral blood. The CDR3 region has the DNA TGTGCAGTAACCGACAGGGGCGGCAATCAGCCCCAGCATTTT. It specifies CAVTDRGGNQPQHF.